Listed below are T cell receptor beta chains from one sample, sequenced in a study of blood T cell repertoires in COVID-19. Produced via immunoSEQ multiplex PCR; TCRdb's table is partial and in-frame only. The sample lists roughly 280,000 clones; around nine tenths were seen once. Sequencing was performed on peripheral blood. The source is a man aged 40-49 years with active or convalescent COVID-19. CDR3s include the opening cysteine and the closing phenylalanine or tryptophan. A D gene is named only where the DNA matches it firmly. Clone size is stated in some rows and not others, as once, few, many or a class when expanded.

clone size: -
J gene: TRBJ1-1
D gene: -
V gene: TRBV19
CDR3 protein: CASSMGRENTEAFF
CDR3 DNA: TGTGCCAGTAGTATGGGCAGGGAGAACACTGAAGCTTTCTTT

clone size: -
J gene: TRBJ2-7
D gene: -
V gene: TRBV20-1
CDR3 protein: CSASSPPEQYF
CDR3 DNA: TGCAGTGCCTCCTCCCCCCCCGAGCAGTACTTC

clone size: once
J gene: TRBJ2-5
D gene: TRBD2
V gene: TRBV9
CDR3 protein: CASSLGGGRSETQYF
CDR3 DNA: TGTGCCAGCAGCCTCGGGGGGGGTCGTAGTGAGACCCAGTACTTC

clone size: -
J gene: TRBJ2-3
D gene: -
V gene: TRBV2
CDR3 protein: CASSVDTQYF
CDR3 DNA: TGTGCCAGCAGCGTCGATACGCAGTATTTT

clone size: few
J gene: TRBJ1-2
D gene: TRBD1
V gene: TRBV11-2
CDR3 protein: CASSQGQGADYGYTF
CDR3 DNA: TGTGCCAGCAGCCAAGGACAGGGGGCAGACTATGGCTACACCTTC

clone size: -
J gene: TRBJ1-2
D gene: TRBD1
V gene: TRBV6-5
CDR3 protein: CASSSQGGYGYTF
CDR3 DNA: TGTGCCAGCAGTTCGCAGGGGGGCTATGGCTACACCTTC

clone size: -
J gene: TRBJ1-4
D gene: -
V gene: TRBV15
CDR3 protein: CATSREWGQTRNEKLFF
CDR3 DNA: TGTGCCACCAGCAGGGAGTGGGGGCAGACTCGAAATGAAAAACTGTTTTTT

clone size: -
J gene: TRBJ2-3
D gene: -
V gene: TRBV11-2
CDR3 protein: CASSLAGRAGDTQYF
CDR3 DNA: TGTGCCAGCAGCTTAGCCGGCAGGGCTGGAGATACGCAGTATTTT

clone size: -
J gene: TRBJ1-1
D gene: -
V gene: TRBV12-3/TRBV12-4
CDR3 protein: CASSPRSTEAFF
CDR3 DNA: TGTGCCAGCAGTCCTCGTTCCACTGAAGCTTTCTTT

clone size: -
J gene: TRBJ2-7
D gene: TRBD2
V gene: TRBV3-1/TRBV3-2
CDR3 protein: CASSLGLDEIYEQYF
CDR3 DNA: TGTGCCAGCAGCTTGGGACTAGACGAAATCTACGAGCAGTACTTC

clone size: -
J gene: TRBJ2-7
D gene: TRBD1
V gene: TRBV3-1/TRBV3-2
CDR3 protein: CASDLLGEGARREQYF
CDR3 DNA: TGTGCCAGCGACCTCCTTGGAGAGGGGGCTAGGCGCGAGCAGTACTTC

clone size: -
J gene: TRBJ1-5
D gene: TRBD1
V gene: TRBV28
CDR3 protein: CASSKQGWQPQHF
CDR3 DNA: TGTGCCAGCAGTAAACAGGGGTGGCAGCCCCAGCATTTT

clone size: -
J gene: TRBJ1-5
D gene: -
V gene: TRBV30
CDR3 protein: CAWSHSDNQPQHF
CDR3 DNA: TGTGCCTGGAGTCACAGTGATAATCAGCCCCAGCATTTT

clone size: -
J gene: TRBJ2-1
D gene: TRBD2
V gene: TRBV24-1
CDR3 protein: CATRDGGRNYNEQFF
CDR3 DNA: TGTGCCACCAGGGATGGCGGGAGAAACTACAATGAGCAGTTCTTC

clone size: -
J gene: TRBJ2-1
D gene: TRBD2
V gene: TRBV3-1/TRBV3-2
CDR3 protein: CASGPSGRYNEQFF
CDR3 DNA: TGTGCCAGCGGCCCTAGCGGGAGGTACAATGAGCAGTTCTTC

clone size: -
J gene: TRBJ2-7
D gene: -
V gene: TRBV7-9
CDR3 protein: CASSIEPYVEQYF
CDR3 DNA: TGTGCCAGCAGCATAGAACCCTACGTGGAGCAGTACTTC

clone size: -
J gene: TRBJ2-7
D gene: TRBD2
V gene: TRBV5-1
CDR3 protein: CASSTSVGSSYEQYF
CDR3 DNA: TGCGCCAGCAGCACTAGCGTCGGATCTTCCTACGAGCAGTACTTC

clone size: -
J gene: TRBJ1-4
D gene: TRBD1
V gene: TRBV3-1/TRBV3-2
CDR3 protein: CASSQEKGAAGEKLFF
CDR3 DNA: TGTGCCAGCAGCCAAGAAAAGGGGGCAGCGGGTGAAAAACTGTTTTTT

clone size: -
J gene: TRBJ1-5
D gene: TRBD1
V gene: TRBV10-3
CDR3 protein: CAIRPTGGEDQPQHF
CDR3 DNA: TGTGCCATCAGACCCACAGGGGGCGAGGACCAGCCCCAGCATTTT

clone size: -
J gene: TRBJ2-5
D gene: TRBD2
V gene: TRBV13
CDR3 protein: CASSSLPGLAEKETQYF
CDR3 DNA: TGTGCCAGCAGCTCGTTACCGGGACTAGCGGAAAAAGAGACCCAGTACTTC

clone size: -
J gene: TRBJ1-2
D gene: TRBD1
V gene: TRBV29-1
CDR3 protein: CSVQQGNYGYTF
CDR3 DNA: TGCAGCGTTCAACAGGGGAACTATGGCTACACCTTC

clone size: once
J gene: TRBJ2-1
D gene: -
V gene: TRBV9
CDR3 protein: CASSGGGVNYNEQFF
CDR3 DNA: TGTGCCAGCAGCGGCGGCGGGGTTAATTACAATGAGCAGTTCTTC

clone size: -
J gene: TRBJ2-7
D gene: TRBD1
V gene: TRBV24-1
CDR3 protein: CATSEPGTGAYEQYF
CDR3 DNA: TGTGCCACCAGTGAGCCCGGGACAGGGGCCTACGAGCAGTACTTC

clone size: -
J gene: TRBJ2-2
D gene: -
V gene: TRBV19
CDR3 protein: CASSPRVPGAGELFF
CDR3 DNA: TGTGCCAGTAGTCCCCGGGTTCCGGGGGCCGGGGAGCTGTTTTTT

clone size: -
J gene: TRBJ2-2
D gene: -
V gene: TRBV9
CDR3 protein: CASSGTDDTGELFF
CDR3 DNA: TGTGCCAGCAGCGGGACAGATGACACCGGGGAGCTGTTTTTT

clone size: -
J gene: TRBJ1-2
D gene: TRBD1
V gene: TRBV28
CDR3 protein: CASSLRWTGGGYTF
CDR3 DNA: TGTGCCAGCAGTTTGAGATGGACAGGGGGAGGCTACACCTTC

clone size: -
J gene: TRBJ1-6
D gene: -
V gene: TRBV6-1
CDR3 protein: CASSEVGPMSNSPLHF
CDR3 DNA: TGTGCCAGCAGTGAAGTGGGCCCAATGTCGAATTCACCCCTCCACTTT

clone size: -
J gene: TRBJ1-5
D gene: -
V gene: TRBV5-5
CDR3 protein: CASSSGGNQPQHF
CDR3 DNA: TGTGCCAGCTCTTCAGGGGGCAATCAGCCCCAGCATTTT

clone size: -
J gene: TRBJ2-5
D gene: TRBD2
V gene: TRBV5-1
CDR3 protein: CASSLGTSGGQETQYF
CDR3 DNA: TGCGCCAGCAGCTTGGGGACTAGCGGGGGCCAAGAGACCCAGTACTTC

clone size: -
J gene: TRBJ2-3
D gene: TRBD2
V gene: TRBV4-2
CDR3 protein: CASSQDLAGADTQYF
CDR3 DNA: TGTGCCAGCAGCCAAGATCTAGCGGGGGCAGATACGCAGTATTTT

clone size: -
J gene: TRBJ2-1
D gene: -
V gene: TRBV24-1
CDR3 protein: CATSVGREQFF
CDR3 DNA: TGTGCCACCAGTGTGGGCCGTGAGCAGTTCTTC

clone size: -
J gene: TRBJ2-3
D gene: -
V gene: TRBV4-2
CDR3 protein: CASSQGEAGRGADTQYF
CDR3 DNA: TGTGCCAGCAGCCAAGGGGAGGCAGGGAGGGGGGCAGATACGCAGTATTTT

clone size: -
J gene: TRBJ1-2
D gene: -
V gene: TRBV15
CDR3 protein: CATSSEYYGYTF
CDR3 DNA: TGTGCCACCAGCTCAGAATACTATGGCTACACCTTC

clone size: -
J gene: TRBJ1-6
D gene: TRBD1
V gene: TRBV28
CDR3 protein: CASGGGDVSPLHF
CDR3 DNA: TGTGCCAGCGGAGGGGGCGACGTTTCACCCCTCCACTTT

clone size: -
J gene: TRBJ1-5
D gene: -
V gene: TRBV29-1
CDR3 protein: CSVESGVGEPQHF
CDR3 DNA: TGCAGCGTTGAGAGTGGTGTCGGGGAGCCCCAGCATTTT

clone size: -
J gene: TRBJ1-1
D gene: -
V gene: TRBV6-5
CDR3 protein: CASSYGRLSEAFF
CDR3 DNA: TGTGCCAGCAGTTACGGCCGCTTATCTGAAGCTTTCTTT

clone size: -
J gene: TRBJ2-1
D gene: TRBD2
V gene: TRBV15
CDR3 protein: CATSRPRGGGLAEYNEQFF
CDR3 DNA: TGTGCCACCAGCAGGCCCCGCGGAGGGGGACTAGCGGAATACAATGAGCAGTTCTTC

clone size: -
J gene: TRBJ1-4
D gene: -
V gene: TRBV30
CDR3 protein: CAWSVRGGALFF
CDR3 DNA: TGTGCCTGGAGTGTACGTGGAGGGGCACTGTTTTTT

clone size: few
J gene: TRBJ1-6
D gene: -
V gene: TRBV2
CDR3 protein: CASLDRRSSPLHF
CDR3 DNA: TGTGCCAGCTTAGACAGGAGGAGTTCACCCCTCCACTTT

clone size: -
J gene: TRBJ1-2
D gene: -
V gene: TRBV11-3
CDR3 protein: CASSNPRGPHYGYTF
CDR3 DNA: TGTGCCAGCAGCAACCCCAGGGGACCCCACTATGGCTACACCTTC

clone size: -
J gene: TRBJ1-6
D gene: -
V gene: TRBV28
CDR3 protein: CASSYQQDYNSPLHF
CDR3 DNA: TGTGCCAGCAGTTATCAGCAGGACTATAATTCACCCCTCCACTTT

clone size: -
J gene: TRBJ2-4
D gene: TRBD1
V gene: TRBV10-2
CDR3 protein: CASRGTDLAKNIQYF
CDR3 DNA: TGCGCCAGCAGGGGGACAGACTTAGCCAAAAACATTCAGTACTTC

clone size: few
J gene: TRBJ2-5
D gene: -
V gene: TRBV27
CDR3 protein: CASSSQETQYF
CDR3 DNA: TGTGCCAGCAGCTCCCAAGAGACCCAGTACTTC

clone size: -
J gene: TRBJ2-5
D gene: -
V gene: TRBV5-4
CDR3 protein: CASSLDATVGTQYF
CDR3 DNA: TGTGCCAGCAGCTTGGACGCCACGGTTGGGACCCAGTACTTC

clone size: -
J gene: TRBJ2-1
D gene: -
V gene: TRBV5-1
CDR3 protein: CASSWALVDNEQFF
CDR3 DNA: TGCGCCAGCAGCTGGGCCCTCGTTGACAATGAGCAGTTCTTC